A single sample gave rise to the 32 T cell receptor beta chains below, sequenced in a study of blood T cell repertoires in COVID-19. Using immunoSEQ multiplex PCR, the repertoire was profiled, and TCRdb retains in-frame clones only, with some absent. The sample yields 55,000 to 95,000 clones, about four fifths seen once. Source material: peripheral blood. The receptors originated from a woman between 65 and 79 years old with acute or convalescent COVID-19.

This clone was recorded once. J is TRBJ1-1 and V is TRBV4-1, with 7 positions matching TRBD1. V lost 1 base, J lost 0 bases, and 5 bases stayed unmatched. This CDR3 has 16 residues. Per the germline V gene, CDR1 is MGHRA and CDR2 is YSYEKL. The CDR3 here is CASSQADRALNTEAFF. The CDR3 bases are TGCGCCAGCAGCCAAGCCGACAGGGCGTTGAACACTGAAGCTTTCTTT.

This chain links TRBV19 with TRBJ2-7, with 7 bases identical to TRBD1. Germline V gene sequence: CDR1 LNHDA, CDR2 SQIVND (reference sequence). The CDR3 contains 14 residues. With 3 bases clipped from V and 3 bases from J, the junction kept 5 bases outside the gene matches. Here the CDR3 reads CASSIGDRDYEQYF. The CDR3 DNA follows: TGTGCCAGTAGTATCGGAGACAGGGACTACGAGCAGTACTTC.

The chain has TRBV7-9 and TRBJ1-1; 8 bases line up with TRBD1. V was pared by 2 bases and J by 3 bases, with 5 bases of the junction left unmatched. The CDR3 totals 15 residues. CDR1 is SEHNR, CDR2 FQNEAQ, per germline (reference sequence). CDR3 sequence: CASSLSGGRDTEAFF. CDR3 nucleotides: TGTGCCAGCAGCTTATCAGGGGGCAGGGACACTGAAGCTTTCTTT.

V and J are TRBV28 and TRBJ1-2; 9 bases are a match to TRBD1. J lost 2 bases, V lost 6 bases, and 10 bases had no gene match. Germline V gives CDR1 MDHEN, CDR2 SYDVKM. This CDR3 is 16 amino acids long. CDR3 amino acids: CASSPPWGTGNYGYTF. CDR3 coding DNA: TGTGCCAGCAGCCCACCTTGGGGGACAGGGAACTATGGCTACACCTTC.

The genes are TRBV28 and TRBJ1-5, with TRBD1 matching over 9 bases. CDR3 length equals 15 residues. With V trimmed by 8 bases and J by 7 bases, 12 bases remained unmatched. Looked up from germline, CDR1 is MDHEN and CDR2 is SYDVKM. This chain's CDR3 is CASGLGQGYRQPQHF. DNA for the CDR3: TGTGCCAGCGGTCTTGGACAGGGGTATAGGCAGCCCCAGCATTTT.

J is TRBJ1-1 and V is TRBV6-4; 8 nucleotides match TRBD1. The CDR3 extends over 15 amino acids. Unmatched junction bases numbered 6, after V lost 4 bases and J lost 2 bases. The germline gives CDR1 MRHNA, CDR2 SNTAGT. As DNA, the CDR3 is TGTGCCAGCAGTGGCCTGACAGGGGAAAACACTGAAGCTTTCTTT. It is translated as CASSGLTGENTEAFF.

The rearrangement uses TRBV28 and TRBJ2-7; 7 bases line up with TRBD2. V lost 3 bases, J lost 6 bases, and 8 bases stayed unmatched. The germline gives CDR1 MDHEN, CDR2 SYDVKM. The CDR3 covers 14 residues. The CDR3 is CASSFAGRGGEQYF. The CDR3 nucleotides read TGTGCCAGCAGTTTTGCGGGACGCGGGGGCGAGCAGTACTTC.

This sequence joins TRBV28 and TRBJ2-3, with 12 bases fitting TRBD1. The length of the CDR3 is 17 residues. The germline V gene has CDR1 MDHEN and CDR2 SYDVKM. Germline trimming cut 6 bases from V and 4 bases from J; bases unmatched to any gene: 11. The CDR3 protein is CASSSPPGQGASDTQYF. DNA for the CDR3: TGTGCCAGCAGCTCACCCCCGGGACAGGGGGCATCAGATACGCAGTATTTT.

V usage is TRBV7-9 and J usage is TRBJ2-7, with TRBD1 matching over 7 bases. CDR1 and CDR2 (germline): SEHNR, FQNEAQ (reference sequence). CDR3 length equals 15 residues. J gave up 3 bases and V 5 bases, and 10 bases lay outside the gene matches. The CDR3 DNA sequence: TGTGCCAGCAGCCATCACTGGGACAGCAGCTACGAGCAGTACTTC. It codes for CASSHHWDSSYEQYF.

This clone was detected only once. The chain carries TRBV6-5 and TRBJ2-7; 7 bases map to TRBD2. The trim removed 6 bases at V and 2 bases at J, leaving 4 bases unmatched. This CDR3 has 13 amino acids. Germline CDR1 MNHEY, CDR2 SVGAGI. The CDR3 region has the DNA TGTGCCAGCAGCAGACTAGCTCCCTACGAGCAGTACTTC. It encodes CASSRLAPYEQYF.

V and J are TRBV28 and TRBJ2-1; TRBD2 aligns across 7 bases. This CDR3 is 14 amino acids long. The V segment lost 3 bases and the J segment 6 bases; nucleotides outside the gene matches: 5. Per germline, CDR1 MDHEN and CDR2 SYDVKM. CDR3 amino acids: CASSLPTSSNEQFF. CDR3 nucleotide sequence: TGTGCCAGCAGTTTGCCGACTAGCTCCAATGAGCAGTTCTTC. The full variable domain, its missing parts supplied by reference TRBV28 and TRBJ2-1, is DVKVTQSSRYLVKRTGEKVFLECVQDMDHENMFWYRQDPGLGLRLIYFSYDVKMKEKGDIPEGYSVSREKKERFSLILESASTNQTSMYLCASSLPTSSNEQFFGPGTRLTVL.

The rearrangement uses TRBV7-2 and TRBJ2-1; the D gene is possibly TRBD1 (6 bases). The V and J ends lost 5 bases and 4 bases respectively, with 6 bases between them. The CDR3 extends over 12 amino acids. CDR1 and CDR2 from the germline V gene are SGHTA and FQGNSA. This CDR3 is CASSDRYNEQFF. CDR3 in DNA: TGTGCCAGCAGCGACAGGTACAATGAGCAGTTCTTC.

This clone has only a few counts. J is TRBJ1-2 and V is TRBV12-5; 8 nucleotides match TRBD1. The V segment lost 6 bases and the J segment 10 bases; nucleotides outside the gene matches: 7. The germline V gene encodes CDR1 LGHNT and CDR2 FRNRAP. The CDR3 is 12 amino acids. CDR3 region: CASGTQGANYTF. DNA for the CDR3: TGTGCTAGTGGCACCCAGGGGGCAAACTACACCTTC.

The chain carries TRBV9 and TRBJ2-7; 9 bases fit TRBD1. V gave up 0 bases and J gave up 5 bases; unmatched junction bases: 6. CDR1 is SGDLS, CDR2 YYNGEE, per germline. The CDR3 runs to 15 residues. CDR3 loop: CASSVVGTGLDEQYF. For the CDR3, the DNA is TGTGCCAGCAGCGTAGTCGGGACAGGGCTAGACGAGCAGTACTTC.

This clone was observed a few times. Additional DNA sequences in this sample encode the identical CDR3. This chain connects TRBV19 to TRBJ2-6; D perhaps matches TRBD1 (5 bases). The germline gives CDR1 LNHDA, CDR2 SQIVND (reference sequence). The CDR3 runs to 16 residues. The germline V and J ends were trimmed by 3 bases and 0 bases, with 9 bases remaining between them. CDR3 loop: CASSMGQTSGANVLTF. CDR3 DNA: TGTGCCAGTAGTATGGGGCAGACCTCTGGGGCCAACGTCCTGACTTTC.

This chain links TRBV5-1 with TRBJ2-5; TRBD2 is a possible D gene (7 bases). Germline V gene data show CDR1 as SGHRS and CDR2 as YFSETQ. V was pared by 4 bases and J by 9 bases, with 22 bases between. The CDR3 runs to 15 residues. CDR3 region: CASSEGHQRRESQYF. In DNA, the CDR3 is TGCGCCAGCAGCGAGGGACACCAGAGGCGGGAGTCCCAGTACTTC. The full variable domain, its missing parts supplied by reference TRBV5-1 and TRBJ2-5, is KAGVTQTPRYLIKTRGQQVTLSCSPISGHRSVSWYQQTPGQGLQFLFEYFSETQRNKGNFPGRFSGRQFSNSRSEMNVSTLELGDSALYLCASSEGHQRRESQYFGPGTRLLVL.

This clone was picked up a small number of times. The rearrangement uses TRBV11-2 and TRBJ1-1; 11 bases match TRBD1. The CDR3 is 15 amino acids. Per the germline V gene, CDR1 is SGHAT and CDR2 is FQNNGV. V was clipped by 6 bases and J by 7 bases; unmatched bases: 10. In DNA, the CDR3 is TGTGCCAGCAGAGCCGGACAGGGGGCGTGGGGTGAAGCTTTCTTT. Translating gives CASRAGQGAWGEAFF.

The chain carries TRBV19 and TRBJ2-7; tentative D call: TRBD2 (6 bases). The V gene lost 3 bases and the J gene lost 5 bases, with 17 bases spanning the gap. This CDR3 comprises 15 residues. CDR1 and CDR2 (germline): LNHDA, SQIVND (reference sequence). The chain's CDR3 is CASSIREQTTDEQYF. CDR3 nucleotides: TGTGCCAGTAGTATCCGGGAGCAGACGACCGACGAGCAGTACTTC.

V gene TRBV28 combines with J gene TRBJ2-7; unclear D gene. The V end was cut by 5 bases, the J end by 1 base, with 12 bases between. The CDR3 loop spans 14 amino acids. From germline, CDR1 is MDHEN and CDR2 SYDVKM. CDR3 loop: CASSPPLHSYEQYF. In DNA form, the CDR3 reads TGTGCCAGCAGTCCCCCACTTCATTCCTACGAGCAGTACTTC.

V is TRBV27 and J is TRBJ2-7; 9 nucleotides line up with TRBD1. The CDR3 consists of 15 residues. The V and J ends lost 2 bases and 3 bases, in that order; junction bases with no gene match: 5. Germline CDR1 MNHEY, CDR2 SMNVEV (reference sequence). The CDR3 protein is CASSLPPGQGYEQYF. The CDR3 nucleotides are TGTGCCAGCAGTTTACCCCCGGGACAGGGCTACGAGCAGTACTTC.

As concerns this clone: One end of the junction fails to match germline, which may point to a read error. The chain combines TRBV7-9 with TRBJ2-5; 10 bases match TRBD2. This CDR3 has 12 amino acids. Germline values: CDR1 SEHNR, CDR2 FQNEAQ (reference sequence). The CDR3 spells CASSSGLAASHF. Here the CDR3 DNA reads TGTGCCAGCAGCTCTGGACTAGCGGCGTCACACTTC.

The CDR3 loop reads CASYPQVNTGELFF. DNA for the CDR3: TGTGCCAGTTATCCTCAGGTGAACACCGGGGAGCTGTTTTTT. The J gene is TRBJ2-2, the V gene TRBV28; D is ambiguous. V was pared by 9 bases and J by 1 base, with 12 bases between. CDR3 length equals 14 residues. Germline lookup yields CDR1 MDHEN and CDR2 SYDVKM.

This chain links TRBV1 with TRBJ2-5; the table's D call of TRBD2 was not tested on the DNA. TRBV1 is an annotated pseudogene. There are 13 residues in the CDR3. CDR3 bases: TGCACCAGCGGACTAGCGGATTTAGAGACCCAGTACTTC. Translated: CTSGLADLETQYF.

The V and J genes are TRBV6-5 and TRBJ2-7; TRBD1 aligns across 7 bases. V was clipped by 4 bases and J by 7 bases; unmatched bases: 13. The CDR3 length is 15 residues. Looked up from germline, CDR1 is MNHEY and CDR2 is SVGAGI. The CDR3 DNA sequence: TGTGCCAGCAGTTCCGACAGGGCCTCATCGAGAGAGCAGTACTTC. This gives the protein CASSSDRASSREQYF.

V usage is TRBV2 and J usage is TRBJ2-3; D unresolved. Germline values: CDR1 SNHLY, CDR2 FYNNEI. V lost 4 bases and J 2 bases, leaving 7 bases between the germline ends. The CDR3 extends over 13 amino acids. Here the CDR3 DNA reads TGTGCCAGCAGTGTGCGCTTCACAGATACGCAGTATTTT. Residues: CASSVRFTDTQYF.

The CDR3 DNA sequence: TGTGCCAGCAGGTTAGCGTTCGATGAGCAGTTCTTC. It encodes CASRLAFDEQFF. The chain couples TRBV2 to TRBJ2-1; maybe TRBD2 (5 bases). Germline lookup yields CDR1 SNHLY and CDR2 FYNNEI. V dropped 6 bases and J dropped 8 bases, with 11 bases sitting between them. The CDR3 covers 12 residues.

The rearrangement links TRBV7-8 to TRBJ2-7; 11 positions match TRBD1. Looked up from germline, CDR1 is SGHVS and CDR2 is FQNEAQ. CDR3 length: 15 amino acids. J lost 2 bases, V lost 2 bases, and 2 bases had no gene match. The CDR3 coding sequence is TGTGCCAGCAGCTTAAGGGACAGGGGGACCTACGAGCAGTACTTC. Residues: CASSLRDRGTYEQYF.

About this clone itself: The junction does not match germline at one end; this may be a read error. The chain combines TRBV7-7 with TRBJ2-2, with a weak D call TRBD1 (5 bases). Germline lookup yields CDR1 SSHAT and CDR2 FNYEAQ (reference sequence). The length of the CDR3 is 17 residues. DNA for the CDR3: TGTGCTAGCAGCTCCTCCCGTGCGACAGCGAACACCGGGGAGCTGTTTTTT. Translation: CASSSSRATANTGELFF. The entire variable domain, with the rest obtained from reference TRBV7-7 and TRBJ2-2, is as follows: GAGVSQSPRYKVTKRGQDVTLRCDPISSHATLYWYQQALGQGPEFLTYFNYEAQPDKSGLPSDRFSAERPEGSISTLTIQRTEQRDSAMYRCASSSSRATANTGELFFGEGSRLTVL.

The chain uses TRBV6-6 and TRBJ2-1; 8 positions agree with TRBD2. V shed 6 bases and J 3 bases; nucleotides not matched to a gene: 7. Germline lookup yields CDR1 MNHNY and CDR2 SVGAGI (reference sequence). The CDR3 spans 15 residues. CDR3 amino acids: CASSRSGNYYNEQFF. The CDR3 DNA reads TGTGCCAGCAGCCGTAGCGGGAATTACTACAATGAGCAGTTCTTC.

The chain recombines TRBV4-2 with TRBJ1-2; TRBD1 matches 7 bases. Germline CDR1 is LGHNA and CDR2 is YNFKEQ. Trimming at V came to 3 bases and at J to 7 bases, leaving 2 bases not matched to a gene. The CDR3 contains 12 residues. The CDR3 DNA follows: TGTGCCAGCAGCCAGCCAGGGGGTGGCTACACCTTC. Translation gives CASSQPGGGYTF.

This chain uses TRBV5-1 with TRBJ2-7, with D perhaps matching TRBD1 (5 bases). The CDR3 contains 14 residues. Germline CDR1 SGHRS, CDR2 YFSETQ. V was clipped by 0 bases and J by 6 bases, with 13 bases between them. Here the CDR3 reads CASSLGSRVGEQYF. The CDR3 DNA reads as TGCGCCAGCAGCTTGGGTTCCAGGGTAGGCGAGCAGTACTTC.

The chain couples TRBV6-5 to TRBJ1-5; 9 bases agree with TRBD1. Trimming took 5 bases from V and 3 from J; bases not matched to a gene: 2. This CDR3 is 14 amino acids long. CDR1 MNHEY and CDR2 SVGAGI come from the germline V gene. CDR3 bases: TGTGCCAGCAGTATACAGGGGGCCAATCAGCCCCAGCATTTT. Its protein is CASSIQGANQPQHF.